Listed below are T cell receptor beta chains from one sample, sequenced in a study of T cells in Graves' hyperthyroidism and ophthalmopathy. TCRdb recomputed calls from the multiplex PCR reads with MiXCR, one row per CDR3 protein. This sample has some 700,000 distinct CDR3 sequences, with 17% found just once. Sequencing was done on a sample of blood. The source of these receptors is a man aged 45-65 years with Graves' hyperthyroidism. CDR3s include the opening cysteine and the closing phenylalanine or tryptophan. The D gene is left open where the match is weak. Not all rows give a size; the values are once, few, many and, for expanded clones, a class.

D gene: NA; J gene: TRBJ2-1; clone size: few; V gene: TRBV27; CDR3 protein: CASSPGLRDEQFF; CDR3 DNA: TGTGCCAGCAGTCCAGGACTGAGGGATGAGCAGTTCTTC
D gene: NA; J gene: TRBJ2-1; clone size: many; V gene: TRBV20-1; CDR3 protein: CSAIQGPYNEQFF; CDR3 DNA: TGCAGTGCTATACAGGGCCCTTACAATGAGCAGTTCTTC
D gene: NA; J gene: TRBJ2-7; clone size: many; V gene: TRBV10-3; CDR3 protein: CAISRQEVSYEQYF; CDR3 DNA: TGTGCCATCAGTCGGCAGGAGGTGTCCTACGAGCAGTACTTC
D gene: TRBD1; J gene: TRBJ2-5; clone size: many; V gene: TRBV2; CDR3 protein: CASSLGQLQETQYF; CDR3 DNA: TGTGCCAGCAGCTTGGGACAGCTACAAGAGACCCAGTACTTC
D gene: NA; J gene: TRBJ1-1; clone size: NA; V gene: TRBV7-9; CDR3 protein: CASSFYRGSKIEAFF; CDR3 DNA: TGTGCCAGCAGCTTCTATCGGGGCTCGAAGATCGAAGCTTTCTTT
D gene: NA; J gene: TRBJ1-1; clone size: few; V gene: TRBV20-1; CDR3 protein: CSARDPSRGNTEAFF; CDR3 DNA: TGCAGTGCTAGAGATCCAAGCAGGGGGAACACTGAAGCTTTCTTT
D gene: NA; J gene: TRBJ2-1; clone size: many; V gene: TRBV14; CDR3 protein: CASNSPELYNEQFF; CDR3 DNA: TGTGCCAGCAACTCCCCTGAGCTCTACAATGAGCAGTTCTTC
D gene: NA; J gene: TRBJ2-7; clone size: many; V gene: TRBV29-1; CDR3 protein: CSVEGDSYEQYF; CDR3 DNA: TGCAGCGTTGAAGGCGACTCCTACGAGCAGTACTTC
D gene: TRBD2; J gene: TRBJ2-1; clone size: few; V gene: TRBV9; CDR3 protein: CASSGTGGLDNEQFF; CDR3 DNA: TGTGCCAGCAGCGGGACGGGGGGGTTGGACAATGAGCAGTTCTTC
D gene: TRBD2; J gene: TRBJ2-2; clone size: NA; V gene: TRBV11-3; CDR3 protein: CASRPAGGTGELFF; CDR3 DNA: TGTGCCAGCAGGCCAGCGGGAGGAACCGGGGAGCTGTTTTTT
D gene: TRBD2; J gene: TRBJ2-1; clone size: NA; V gene: TRBV19; CDR3 protein: CASSIGGGTYNEQFF; CDR3 DNA: TGTGCCAGTAGTATAGGGGGAGGGACCTACAATGAGCAGTTCTTC
D gene: NA; J gene: TRBJ2-7; clone size: NA; V gene: TRBV7-6; CDR3 protein: CASSLAAGPPNEQYF; CDR3 DNA: TGTGCCAGCAGCTTAGCGGCGGGACCCCCGAACGAGCAGTACTTC
D gene: TRBD2; J gene: TRBJ2-3; clone size: many; V gene: TRBV15; CDR3 protein: CATSSGGGDTQYF; CDR3 DNA: TGTGCCACCAGTTCGGGAGGGGGAGATACGCAGTATTTT
D gene: NA; J gene: TRBJ2-1; clone size: many; V gene: TRBV2; CDR3 protein: CASSVGPRRGYNEQFF; CDR3 DNA: TGTGCCAGCAGTGTGGGACCTCGGCGGGGTTACAATGAGCAGTTCTTC
D gene: NA; J gene: TRBJ2-3; clone size: many; V gene: TRBV27; CDR3 protein: CASSSLGRGIRMDTQYF; CDR3 DNA: TGTGCCAGCAGTTCCCTAGGTAGAGGGATCCGAATGGATACGCAGTATTTT
D gene: NA; J gene: TRBJ1-1; clone size: few; V gene: TRBV6-2/TRBV6-3; CDR3 protein: CASSYETDMNTEAFF; CDR3 DNA: TGTGCCAGCAGTTATGAGACAGACATGAACACTGAAGCTTTCTTT
D gene: TRBD1; J gene: TRBJ1-5; clone size: many; V gene: TRBV12-3/TRBV12-4; CDR3 protein: CASSLISRGLGTGKGNQPQHF; CDR3 DNA: TGTGCCAGCAGTTTAATATCACGCGGACTCGGGACAGGGAAGGGCAATCAGCCCCAGCATTTT
D gene: TRBD2; J gene: TRBJ2-3; clone size: many; V gene: TRBV5-1; CDR3 protein: CASSLEGASGRNTQYF; CDR3 DNA: TGCGCCAGCAGCTTGGAGGGGGCTAGCGGGAGAAATACGCAGTATTTT
D gene: TRBD1; J gene: TRBJ2-1; clone size: few; V gene: TRBV7-9; CDR3 protein: CASSSTGAPSSNEQFF; CDR3 DNA: TGTGCCAGCAGCTCCACAGGGGCCCCAAGTAGCAATGAGCAGTTCTTC
D gene: NA; J gene: TRBJ1-3; clone size: few; V gene: TRBV10-3; CDR3 protein: CAISPGSSSGNTIYF; CDR3 DNA: TGTGCCATCAGCCCAGGGAGTTCCTCTGGAAACACCATATATTTT
D gene: TRBD1; J gene: TRBJ2-7; clone size: few; V gene: TRBV10-3; CDR3 protein: CAISESTTGGSYEQYF; CDR3 DNA: TGTGCCATCAGTGAGTCAACGACAGGGGGGTCCTACGAGCAGTACTTC
D gene: NA; J gene: TRBJ2-4; clone size: many; V gene: TRBV27; CDR3 protein: CASRGVTAGAKNIQYF; CDR3 DNA: TGTGCCAGCAGGGGGGTCACTGCGGGGGCCAAAAACATTCAGTACTTC